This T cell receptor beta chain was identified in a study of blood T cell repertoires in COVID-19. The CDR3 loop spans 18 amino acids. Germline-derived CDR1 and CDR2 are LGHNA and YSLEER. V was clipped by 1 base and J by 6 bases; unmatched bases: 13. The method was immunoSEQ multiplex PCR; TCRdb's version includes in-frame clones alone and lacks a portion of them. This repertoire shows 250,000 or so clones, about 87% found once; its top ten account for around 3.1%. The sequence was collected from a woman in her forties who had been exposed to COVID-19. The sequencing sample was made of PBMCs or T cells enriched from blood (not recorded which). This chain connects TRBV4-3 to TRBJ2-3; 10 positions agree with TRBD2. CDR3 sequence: CASSQGLAGESLWDTQYF. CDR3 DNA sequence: TGCGCCAGCAGCCAAGGTCTAGCGGGAGAAAGTTTATGGGATACGCAGTATTTT.